These T cell receptor beta chains were read from a single sample in a study of cytomegalovirus exposure and HLA in healthy donors. Clones were sequenced by immunoSEQ multiplex PCR, and TCRdb holds only the in-frame ones, with some missing. The sample holds fewer than 150,000 clones, about 80% seen once. Sequencing input: PBMCs. These receptors came from a man aged 50 to 59 in good health and CMV-seronegative. Each CDR3 is given with its conserved first and last residue. The order of the fields is D gene, clone size, J gene, V gene, CDR3 protein, CDR3 DNA. D genes are given only for firm matches. Clone size is not always given. Where it is, it says once, few, many or a class for expanded clones.

TRBD1,.,TRBJ2-1,TRBV7-9,CASSLAYRGLRNEQFF,TGTGCCAGCAGCTTAGCGTACAGGGGGCTTAGGAATGAGCAGTTCTTC
TRBD1,.,TRBJ2-1,TRBV14,CASKQGRQGAYNEQFF,TGTGCCAGCAAACAGGGAAGGCAGGGGGCCTACAATGAGCAGTTCTTC
.,.,TRBJ2-5,TRBV10-3,CAISQGGGQETQYF,TGTGCCATCAGCCAGGGAGGGGGACAAGAGACCCAGTACTTC
TRBD2,.,TRBJ2-1,TRBV27,CASARTSGTNNEQFF,TGTGCCAGCGCCCGGACTAGCGGGACGAACAATGAGCAGTTCTTC
.,.,TRBJ2-4,TRBV2,CASSGSGRKKNIQYF,TGTGCCAGCAGTGGAAGCGGCAGGAAGAAAAACATTCAGTACTTC
TRBD2,few,TRBJ2-5,TRBV9,CASSVGGTSGSETQYF,TGTGCCAGCAGCGTAGGAGGGACTAGCGGGAGCGAGACCCAGTACTTC
TRBD1,.,TRBJ1-2,TRBV28,CASSSLPTGAAGYTF,TGTGCCAGCAGTTCCTTACCTACAGGGGCCGCTGGCTACACCTTC
.,.,TRBJ1-5,TRBV28,CASSSIRVPNQPQHF,TGTGCCAGCAGTTCGATCCGGGTCCCCAATCAGCCCCAGCATTTT
TRBD2,.,TRBJ2-1,TRBV14,CASSQEAWTSGLQDEQFF,TGTGCCAGCAGCCAGGAAGCGTGGACTAGCGGATTACAGGATGAGCAGTTCTTC
TRBD1,.,TRBJ2-3,TRBV5-4,CASSLGQRTDTQYF,TGTGCCAGCAGCCTGGGACAGCGCACAGATACGCAGTATTTT
.,once,TRBJ2-6,TRBV19,CASSSSGANVLTF,TGTGCCAGCTCCAGCTCTGGGGCCAACGTCCTGACTTTC
.,.,TRBJ2-1,TRBV18,CASSPWQNEQFF,TGTGCCAGCTCACCGTGGCAAAATGAGCAGTTCTTC
TRBD2,.,TRBJ2-6,TRBV5-5,CASSRASGTGANVLTF,TGTGCCAGCAGCAGGGCCAGCGGGACTGGGGCCAACGTCCTGACTTTC
TRBD1,.,TRBJ2-1,TRBV9,CASSPTLDRGSNEQFF,TGTGCCAGCAGCCCGACCCTGGACAGGGGAAGCAATGAGCAGTTCTTC
TRBD2,.,TRBJ2-3,TRBV29-1,CSVGPAGGLGTDTQYF,TGCAGCGTTGGTCCGGCGGGAGGTCTTGGGACAGATACGCAGTATTTT